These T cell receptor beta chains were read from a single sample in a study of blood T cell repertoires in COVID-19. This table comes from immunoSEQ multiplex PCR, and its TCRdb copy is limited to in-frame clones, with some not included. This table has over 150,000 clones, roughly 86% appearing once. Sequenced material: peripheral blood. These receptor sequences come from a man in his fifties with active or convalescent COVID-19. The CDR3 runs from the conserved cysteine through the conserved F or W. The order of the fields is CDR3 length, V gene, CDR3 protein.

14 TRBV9 CASTPGDYSYEQYF
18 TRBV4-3 CASSQSVGGTVIDYGYTF
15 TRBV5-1 CASSPEGGRDSPLHF
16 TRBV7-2 CASSLVLGQGSLGAFF
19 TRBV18 CASSPRTSGGERSGYEQYF
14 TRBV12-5 CASGLGFGNTEAFF
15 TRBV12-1 CASRWGTSDYNEQFF
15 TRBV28 CASSQTGNEIYEQYF
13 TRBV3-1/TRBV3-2 CASSHRSTGELFF
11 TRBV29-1 CSVDWNTEAFF
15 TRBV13 CASSFGESSYNEQFF
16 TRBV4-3 CASSQERTDEHRGAVF
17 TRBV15 CATSRGEGSLSGNTIYF
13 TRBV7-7 CASSFSLAGELFF
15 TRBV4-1 CASSQVAGGPDEQYF
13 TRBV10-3 CAIRAGGNTEAFF
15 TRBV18 CASSPSSGSGEKLFF
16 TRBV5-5 CASSSGLAGGRDIQYF
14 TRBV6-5 CASRTPGRTGELFF
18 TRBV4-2 CASSLGLAGGRNTDTQYF
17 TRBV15 CATSRDLDTTGTYEQYF
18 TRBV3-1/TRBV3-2 CASSLTSGGTQGRDEQYF
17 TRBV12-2 CASRCGWDFPLTDTQYF
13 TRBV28 CASGAINTGELFF
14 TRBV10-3 CAISDSGRGDIQYF
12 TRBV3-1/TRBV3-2 CASSPTSAEAFF
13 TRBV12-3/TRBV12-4 CASSLGSYYEQYF
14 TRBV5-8 CASSLNGGGEKLFF
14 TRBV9 CASSAQGANTEAFF
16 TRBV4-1 CASSQDQGDVNEKLFF